Listed below are T cell receptor beta chains from one sample, sequenced in a study of regulatory T cells in long-lasting Graves disease. TCRdb reprocessed the multiplex PCR reads with MiXCR, giving one entry per CDR3 protein. The sample yields about 240,000 distinct CDR3 sequences, 20% seen once. The specimen comprised peripheral blood mononuclear cells (PBMCs), sampled at new diagnosis, from a patient treated with antithyroid drugs. These receptors were collected from a female donor with Graves disease. Each CDR3 is given with its conserved first and last residue. Each record gives: V gene, J gene, clone size, D gene, CDR3 protein, CDR3 DNA. The D gene is left open where the match is weak. The size entry is marked missing in some rows and otherwise reads once, few, many or a size class.

TRBV7-6	TRBJ2-1	few	TRBD1	CASSSRGQEYNEQFF	TGTGCCAGCAGCTCCAGGGGACAGGAGTACAATGAGCAGTTCTTC
TRBV7-9	TRBJ2-1	NA	TRBD1	CASSIGTGGYNEQFF	TGTGCCAGCAGCATAGGGACAGGGGGCTACAATGAGCAGTTCTTC
TRBV2	TRBJ2-3	many	NA	CASRRLTDTQYF	TGTGCCAGCAGGCGACTCACAGATACGCAGTATTTT
TRBV7-2	TRBJ1-6	NA	NA	CASSLGPYGNSPLHF	TGTGCCAGCAGCTTAGGACCTTATGGCAATTCACCCCTCCACTTT
TRBV10-1	TRBJ2-1	many	TRBD1	CASSPRDRGRQFF	TGCGCCAGCAGTCCCAGGGACAGGGGAAGGCAGTTCTTC
TRBV7-9	TRBJ2-7	NA	NA	CASSLISGTSPYEQYF	TGTGCCAGCAGCTTAATCTCCGGGACCTCCCCCTACGAGCAGTACTTC
TRBV6-1	TRBJ2-1	once	TRBD2	CAGSRTSDHNEQFF	TGTGCCGGCAGCAGGACTAGCGACCACAATGAGCAGTTCTTC
TRBV29-1	TRBJ2-5	NA	NA	CSVGRRPQETQYF	TGCAGCGTTGGGAGACGGCCCCAAGAGACCCAGTACTTC
TRBV7-2	TRBJ2-1	many	NA	CASSLEDGLSYNEQFF	TGTGCCAGCAGCTTAGAAGACGGGCTTTCCTACAATGAGCAGTTCTTC
TRBV12-5	TRBJ1-6	NA	NA	CASGRGEEDNSPLHF	TGTGCTAGTGGTCGGGGCGAAGAAGATAATTCACCCCTCCACTTT
TRBV10-3	TRBJ2-2	many	NA	CAISVTSPGELFF	TGTGCCATCAGTGTGACATCACCAGGGGAGCTGTTTTTT
TRBV24-1	TRBJ2-2	NA	NA	CATSDPRGTGELFF	TGTGCCACCAGTGACCCCAGGGGCACCGGGGAGCTGTTTTTT
TRBV27	TRBJ2-7	many	TRBD1	CASSYRDRGHEQYF	TGTGCCAGCAGCTATCGGGACAGGGGGCACGAGCAGTACTTC
TRBV6-1	TRBJ1-5	many	NA	CASPPEKGRQPQHF	TGTGCCAGCCCACCTGAAAAGGGGCGTCAGCCCCAGCATTTT
TRBV12-3/TRBV12-4	TRBJ2-2	many	NA	CASSFGLTVSVGELFF	TGTGCCAGCAGTTTTGGGCTAACCGTCTCCGTTGGGGAGCTGTTTTTT
TRBV2	TRBJ2-7	NA	TRBD1	CASPGTGDNEQYF	TGTGCCAGCCCCGGGACAGGGGACAACGAGCAGTACTTC
TRBV27	TRBJ2-5	many	NA	CASSRKGPETQYF	TGTGCCAGCAGTCGAAAGGGGCCGGAGACCCAGTACTTC
TRBV6-1	TRBJ1-4	NA	NA	CASSMTEKLFF	TGTGCCAGCAGCATGACGGAAAAACTGTTTTTT
TRBV6-1	TRBJ2-4	many	NA	CASSPARAKNIQYF	TGTGCCAGCAGCCCGGCGCGGGCCAAAAACATTCAGTACTTC
TRBV20-1	TRBJ2-2	few	NA	CSATGGVGAGELFF	TGCAGTGCTACGGGGGGCGTAGGAGCCGGGGAGCTGTTTTTT
TRBV4-2	TRBJ2-3	NA	TRBD2	CASSQDLVTSGQYF	TGTGCCAGCAGCCAAGATTTGGTAACTAGCGGGCAGTATTTT
TRBV20-1	TRBJ1-5	NA	NA	CSARVGGGGNQPQHF	TGCAGTGCTAGAGTGGGTGGAGGGGGCAATCAGCCCCAGCATTTT
TRBV6-1	TRBJ2-5	many	NA	CASTLDRYQETQYF	TGTGCCAGCACCCTGGACAGATACCAAGAGACCCAGTACTTC
TRBV10-3	TRBJ2-1	many	TRBD2	CAISSLAGPDNEQFF	TGTGCCATCAGTTCACTAGCGGGACCTGACAATGAGCAGTTCTTC
TRBV7-2	TRBJ2-2	many	NA	CASSSDPNTGELFF	TGTGCCAGCAGTTCTGACCCAAACACCGGGGAGCTGTTTTTT
TRBV5-4	TRBJ2-1	many	TRBD1	CASSRGTGKNEQFF	TGTGCCAGCAGCCGCGGGACAGGGAAGAATGAGCAGTTCTTC
TRBV5-1	TRBJ2-5	many	TRBD2	CASSLMAGGQETQYF	TGCGCCAGCAGCTTGATGGCGGGAGGGCAAGAGACCCAGTACTTC
TRBV9	TRBJ2-7	many	TRBD2	CASSPQIGGGFYEQYF	TGTGCCAGCAGCCCTCAGATCGGGGGAGGGTTCTACGAGCAGTACTTC
TRBV15	TRBJ2-7	once	NA	CATSSLISYEQYF	TGTGCCACCAGCAGCTTAATCTCCTACGAGCAGTACTTC
TRBV20-1	TRBJ2-7	many	NA	CSARGTPGLEQYF	TGCAGTGCAAGGGGGACGCCAGGACTAGAGCAGTACTTC
TRBV7-9	TRBJ1-1	many	NA	CASSLLQGGTEAFF	TGTGCCAGCAGCTTATTACAGGGAGGGACTGAAGCTTTCTTT
TRBV12-3/TRBV12-4	TRBJ2-7	NA	TRBD2	CASRATSGYEQYF	TGTGCCAGCAGGGCTACTAGCGGCTACGAGCAGTACTTC
TRBV7-2	TRBJ2-7	many	TRBD1	CASSPYRGGYEQYF	TGCGCCAGCAGCCCGTACAGGGGTGGCTACGAGCAGTACTTC
TRBV5-8	TRBJ2-6	many	TRBD1	CASSLNRGDSGANVLTF	TGTGCCAGCAGCTTGAACAGGGGCGATTCTGGGGCCAACGTCCTGACTTTC
TRBV7-2	TRBJ2-7	many	NA	CASSRLGRDEQYF	TGTGCCAGCAGCAGGCTTGGTCGGGACGAGCAGTACTTC
TRBV5-1	TRBJ2-2	few	TRBD1	CASSFRDRGLTGELFF	TGCGCCAGCAGCTTCCGGGACAGGGGCCTCACCGGGGAGCTGTTTTTT
TRBV3-1	TRBJ2-5	NA	NA	CASGGGLETQYF	TGTGCCAGCGGGGGGGGGCTGGAGACCCAGTACTTC
TRBV28	TRBJ1-4	many	TRBD1	CASSLGQGAEKLFF	TGTGCCAGCAGTTTAGGTCAGGGGGCCGAAAAACTGTTTTTT
TRBV4-3	TRBJ2-5	NA	TRBD2	CASSQEGLAKETQYF	TGCGCCAGCAGCCAAGAGGGACTAGCGAAAGAGACCCAGTACTTC
TRBV11-3	TRBJ2-2	few	NA	CASTWEGELFF	TGTGCCAGCACCTGGGAGGGGGAGCTGTTTTTT
TRBV11-2	TRBJ2-2	many	TRBD2	CASSLLRTSGIGELFF	TGTGCCAGCAGCTTATTGCGGACTAGCGGGATCGGGGAGCTGTTTTTT
TRBV11-3	TRBJ2-7	NA	TRBD2	CASSLDPTSGSREQYF	TGTGCCAGCAGCTTAGACCCGACTAGCGGGAGTAGAGAGCAGTACTTC
TRBV12-3/TRBV12-4	TRBJ2-7	many	TRBD2	CASSPGAGGGEQYF	TGTGCCAGCAGCCCCGGAGCGGGAGGGGGGGAGCAGTACTTC
TRBV12-3/TRBV12-4	TRBJ2-1	many	TRBD2	CASLGTSGSGEQFF	TGTGCCAGCCTCGGGACTAGCGGGAGCGGAGAGCAGTTCTTC
TRBV6-1	TRBJ2-7	NA	TRBD1	CASDSLLTGTATYEQYF	TGTGCCAGCGATAGCCTCTTGACCGGGACAGCCACCTACGAGCAGTACTTC
TRBV5-6	TRBJ2-3	few	NA	CASSDGGPDTQYF	TGTGCCAGCAGTGACGGGGGGCCCGATACGCAGTATTTT
TRBV2	TRBJ1-6	NA	NA	CASRGQMYNSPLHF	TGTGCCAGCAGAGGACAGATGTATAATTCACCCCTCCACTTT
TRBV18	TRBJ1-1	many	TRBD1	CASSGQGARNTEAFF	TGTGCCAGCTCAGGACAGGGGGCAAGGAACACTGAAGCTTTCTTT
TRBV28	TRBJ1-1	many	NA	CASSYESTMNTEAFF	TGTGCCAGCAGTTATGAATCTACCATGAACACTGAAGCTTTCTTT
TRBV2	TRBJ2-5	NA	NA	CTSSVGGGETQYF	TGTACCAGCAGCGTAGGGGGAGGGGAGACCCAGTACTTC
TRBV3-1	TRBJ2-5	many	NA	CASSLLPGGYSEETQYF	TGTGCCAGCAGCCTCCTCCCTGGGGGCTACTCGGAAGAGACCCAGTACTTC
TRBV20-1	TRBJ1-1	many	NA	CSQFYAPGTEAFF	TGCAGCCAGTTTTACGCTCCGGGGACTGAAGCTTTCTTT
TRBV19	TRBJ2-2	few	NA	CASSITGGNTGELFF	TGTGCCAGTAGTATTACCGGCGGGAACACCGGGGAGCTGTTTTTT
TRBV20-1	TRBJ2-1	many	NA	CSARDAMRIEYDEQFF	TGCAGTGCTAGAGACGCGATGCGGATCGAGTACGATGAGCAGTTCTTC
TRBV5-1	TRBJ2-1	many	TRBD2	CASSLGYSGTSGNEQFF	TGCGCCAGCAGCTTGGGTTATTCCGGGACTAGCGGCAATGAGCAGTTCTTC
TRBV6-1	TRBJ2-5	many	NA	CASTLGGGSGTQYF	TGTGCCAGCACCCTAGGTGGGGGGAGCGGGACCCAGTACTTC
TRBV5-6	TRBJ2-1	NA	NA	CASSDSPYNEQFF	TGTGCCAGCAGCGACTCCCCCTACAATGAGCAGTTCTTC
TRBV6-1	TRBJ1-2	many	TRBD1	CASSRPGQTYGYTF	TGTGCCAGCAGTCGTCCGGGACAGACCTATGGCTACACCTTC
TRBV7-6	TRBJ1-4	once	NA	CASSFLGALLTTNEKLFF	TGTGCCAGCAGCTTTTTAGGGGCGCTTCTCACAACTAATGAAAAACTGTTTTTT